A single T cell receptor (beta chain) is shown here with its context. Its antigen target is currently unknown. One base away there is no much larger clone; base qualities are not given. The sample is drawn from a study of cytomegalovirus exposure and HLA in healthy donors (dated by TCRdb to the late 2010s). For the wider study: An earlier analysis of roughly 610 of the donors reported approximately 280 Gb of sequence data and around 120 million unique TCR beta sequences obtained from around 180 million T cells. About 300 gigabases of sequencing data and tens of millions of unique TCR sequences were included in an early release covering roughly 700 HLA-typed donors. Of the roughly 400 genotyped donors, approximately 83% fell in the genetic ancestry cluster associated with self-reported Caucasian donors. The study aimed to test whether signatures of past pathogen exposure could be identified by cataloging public T cell receptors. The study used immunosequencing to profile the T cell repertoires of 666 subjects and linked those repertoires to cytomegalovirus serostatus. Besides the first cohort of roughly 700 subjects, a separate validation cohort made up of 120 or so different subjects was used. The study combined high-throughput TCR immunosequencing, statistical association of individual TCRs with disease status, and machine learning to predict cytomegalovirus infection status. To study patterns of TCR occurrence, a later analysis re-analyzed previously published TCR beta repertoires from just over 650 donors and added high-resolution HLA genotyping. The later analysis used no new phenotypic data to find candidate immune exposures, relying instead on TCR beta sequences and their occurrence across donors. To decide whether each TCR beta V gene segment behaved as functional or pseudogenic, an earlier analysis of some 600 of the donors relied on high-throughput TCR beta sequencing. Donor age, sex, ethnicity and CMV serostatus were compiled alongside the repertoire data. In a later genetic analysis, genome-wide SNP genotypes for about three fifths of the roughly 670 donors were used, and that subset was treated as a discovery cohort. All discovery cohort repertoires had been generated using a single sequencing platform. HLA typing included class I and class II loci at four-digit resolution. Typing coverage varied by locus: 629-630 donors for A, B, C, DRB1 and DQB1; approximately 500 for DQA1; around 570 for DPA1; approximately 470 for DPB1. About five DR-DQ haplotypes were treated as single units for association and clustering because of strong linkage in the cohort. Across about 370 genotyped donors of the cohort, an average of about 250,000 unique TCR beta nucleotide sequences per donor were sequenced, and 15% to 20% of those sequences were non-productive.

Receptor libraries were prepared by the immunoSEQ multiplex PCR assay. A mixture of 60 forward primers for TCR Vbeta segments and 13 reverse primers for TCR Jbeta segments was used in the multiplex PCR. Amplification of the CDR3 region of rearranged TCR beta genes was performed with a multiplex PCR assay on genomic DNA. On the Illumina HiSeq System, the amplified TCR beta libraries were sequenced as 87-base-pair reads. Processing in the source paper ran as follows. A later analysis counted approximately 74 million unique TCR beta chains across the 500 to 850 repertoires, and roughly 9.9 million of these chains were shared by at least two donors. Raw reads were error-corrected and collapsed into unique sequences with a nearest-neighbor algorithm that merged closely related sequences to remove PCR and sequencing errors. V, D and J gene segments were assigned by aligning CDR3 sequences to IMGT reference sequences. For a sequence to be retained, a match of at least six nucleotides to both a V gene segment and a J gene segment was required. Rearrangements were classified as productive when the CDR3 lacked stop codons and remained in frame with V and J, and all other rearrangements were classified as non-productive. Following IMGT convention, CDR3 was defined as the stretch from the second conserved V-encoded cysteine to the conserved J-encoded phenylalanine. The earlier analysis of 500 to 750 of the donors excluded any sequence lacking an unambiguous match to a single V gene segment. In an earlier analysis of approximately 590 of the donors, a V segment was called functional when productive rearrangements were above 56.7%, and segregating when the standard deviation between donors exceeded 5%. To diagnose cytomegalovirus status from the catalog of TCR beta chain sequences, a statistical classification framework was built. V and J gene assignment, in a later analysis, came from comparing TCR nucleotide sequences with IMGT/GENE-DB human TR gene sequences. Using the TCRdist pipeline, a later analysis assigned CDR3 sequences along with most-parsimonious VDJ recombination scenarios. In a later analysis, every TCR beta chain was defined by the combination of its CDR3 amino acid sequence and its V-gene family, and reads without a unique V-gene family were dropped. As a way to deal with suspected cross-contamination and a sequencing artifact, a later analysis dropped 592 nucleotide sequences that were highly shared and had low generation probability. For each public chain, a later analysis derived a clonal expansion index from normalized ranks of inferred template counts within each repertoire. In a later analysis, generation probabilities were computed with a VDJ recombination model fitted to out-of-frame rearrangements, and the resulting probabilities were checked against IGoR. A later analysis scored TCR-TCR, TCR-HLA and TCR-CMV co-occurrence with hypergeometric tests, applying a repertoire-size bias correction to TCR pairs. In a later analysis, false discovery rates were estimated by permuting HLA or CMV assignments 20 times. In a later analysis, co-occurring TCRs were grouped with DBSCAN, and TCRdist sequence similarity was added when clustering was performed within HLA-allele-positive subsets. For co-occurrence clustering, repertoires with fewer than 30,000 or more than 120,000 public chains were excluded, along with about five repertoires with anomalous nucleotide sharing. TCRdb retrieved this table from immuneACCESS and kept in-frame rearrangements only. Not all clones are present; in checked studies, unresolved V genes account for under half, and no reason is known for the remainder. Clonal size and the V and J genes are those of that table, whereas D and trimming came from the DNA. Recorded for this sample are about 160,000 clones; over 65% of them occurred a single time. The ten most abundant clones make up around 3.3% of the sample.

In total, roughly 710 healthy bone marrow donors made up the cohort. Cohort members were all nominally healthy when sampled, although unrecorded immune exposures were likely present. The donor was CMV seronegative and belonged to the group of 350 or so seronegative cohort members. A peripheral blood sample was collected from each donor, and TCR beta sequencing was performed on peripheral blood mononuclear cells. Genomic DNA was extracted from the blood cell samples with the Qiagen DNeasy Blood Extraction Kit. CDR1 and CDR2 are read off the germline V gene as SGHRS and YFSETQ. The CDR3 runs 15 residues from the cysteine to the phenylalanine. Just CDR3 DNA is preserved here, 45 bases in frame from base 1. V ends up 2 bases short and J 2 bases short, with an unmatched junction base count of 4. Findings and caveats that apply to the study as a whole: An association between a missense DCLRE1C variant and V-gene and J-gene trimming of TCR beta chains was found in a later genetic analysis and replicated in an independent cohort. HLA typing was unavailable for some donors at each locus, so association tests used only the typed subset. In this cohort, only TCR beta chains were sequenced, and detectable features were limited by the absence of alpha or paired-chain data. Specific HLA alleles were associated with more than 15,000 TCR beta sequences at a false discovery rate of 0.05 in a later analysis. A later analysis reported that several top co-occurrence clusters appeared linked to parvovirus B19, influenza, CMV and Epstein-Barr virus. Presence/absence analyses assumed roughly uniform sequencing depth across donors, an assumption that may not hold. A total of some 180 TCR beta chains were listed by the study as associated with cytomegalovirus. Assigning TCR associations to individual alleles was difficult when HLA alleles, especially DR and DQ, strongly co-occurred. Compared with the 666-donor mean, donors in an Asian-associated ancestry cluster had fewer N-insertions in productive TCRs, according to a later genetic analysis. A few of the identified cytomegalovirus-associated TCR beta chains were confirmed in vitro to be specific for cytomegalovirus antigens. Some IMGT-functional V segments, including TRBV6-2 and TRBV6-3, could not be told apart with the 87-base-pair reads, so those segments were excluded. In an earlier analysis of more than 500 of the donors, most TCR beta V segments appeared in productive rearrangements about 87% or about 30% of the time, broadly matching IMGT annotations. A cluster of highly shared sequence variants was judged likely to be a technical artifact of the sequencing pipeline. Most TCR sequences were observed very rarely across donors, whereas some public TCRs were present in many individuals. A further reported finding was that TCR beta sequences accurately predicted the HLA-A and HLA-B alleles for most subjects in the first cohort. In a later analysis, the rate of TCR association differed among HLA loci, with DRB1 alleles having the most associated TCRs and HLA-C alleles having the fewest. Correlated functional status among segregating V segments might reflect linkage disequilibrium, but an unknown experimental factor could not be ruled out. The earlier analysis of 587 of the donors excluded roughly 17 rarely observed V segments, including chromosome 9 orphons, because counts were too low. CMV serostatus was the only immune exposure information available for the cohort. According to the authors, the approach could potentially be generalized to other disease states and immunological phenotypes. A later analysis found that most CMV-associated TCR beta chains appeared HLA-restricted, with HLA associations seemingly driven largely by CMV exposure. A later analysis found that HLA-associated TCR beta chains were more clonally expanded and had lower generation probabilities than equally common non-associated chains. Cytomegalovirus status was reported to be diagnosed by the classifier with high specificity and sensitivity in both the original and validation cohorts.

The rearrangement joined TRBV5-1 to TRBJ2-5; the central 9 bases match TRBD2. Material for sequencing was PBMCs. This receptor was taken from a woman aged 40 to 49 in good health and CMV-seronegative. The CDR3 is CASSFRLAGQETQYF. The DNA sequence is TGCGCCAGCAGCTTCAGGCTAGCGGGGCAAGAGACCCAGTACTTC.